This record concerns one TCR beta chain sequence. Its specific antigen is unknown. Per-base qualities were not stored, and no clone one base away is much larger. The sample comes from a study of blood T cell repertoires in COVID-19 (dated by TCRdb to the early 2020s). Broadly, across the study: Samples from collaborators originated in the United States, Italy and Spain and spanned both the acute and convalescent phases of COVID-19. The prospective study material was composed of cDNA or gDNA derived from T cells, B-cell-depleted T cells, or PBMCs. The dataset comprised deeply sampled blood TCRbeta repertoires from subjects exposed to, actively infected with, or recovered from COVID-19. The repertoires were released in a freely available public database intended as a resource for research on the immune response to SARS-CoV-2. Samples were obtained from the ongoing ImmuneRACE study (first 160 participants) and from 1,000 to 1,500 subjects provided by 6 global collaborators. A de-identified subject ID, COVID-19 status, age in years and sex were almost always included in the sample metadata. Where HLA class I and class II types were available, the types were taken from metadata supplied by the sample provider, not from assay-based typing. General conclusions and limits of the study: How much clinical and demographic metadata was included differed by source and by participant, and the metadata was provided uncurated.

TCRbeta CDR3 regions were amplified from genomic DNA using the immunoSEQ Assay, a bias-controlled multiplex PCR. The published analysis was carried out like this. The number of nucleated cells in each sample was estimated by amplification of reference gene primers within the assay. To quantify the absolute abundance of each unique TCRbeta CDR3 rearrangement, sequence reads were collapsed and filtered. Productive Simpson clonality was computed per sample as the square root of Simpson's diversity index over productive rearrangements. TCRdb obtained this table from immuneACCESS and retained in-frame rearrangements with V and J assigned. These tables miss some clones; where compared with another copy, unresolved V genes account for less than half of the shortfall, and the remainder is unexplained. For V, J and clone size, that table is used; D and trimming come from the DNA. This sample lists approximately 250,000 clones; 84% were detected once. Of the sample, approximately 9% is held by the ten largest clones.

Collaborating institutions collected whole blood in K2EDTA tubes following their own protocols. For TCRbeta analysis, collaborators shipped samples in one of three forms: frozen whole blood, isolated PBMCs, or DNA extracted from either of those sample types. From its cysteine to its phenylalanine, the CDR3 spans 14 amino acids. The CDR3 DNA has 42 bases and is translated from base 1. The germline V gene gives CDR1 as MNHEY and CDR2 as SVGAGI. Trimming takes 4 bases from V and 0 bases from J, and the germline ends sit 8 bases apart. The material sequenced was peripheral blood. The sequence derives from a human donor in a cohort sampled during active COVID-19. The chain links TRBV6-5 with TRBJ2-3; perhaps TRBD2 is the D gene, with 6 bases matching. The nucleotides read TGTGCCAGCAGTTCCGGGACTAGCACAGATACGCAGTATTTT. It encodes CASSSGTSTDTQYF.